This TCR beta chain was retrieved from a study of blood T cell repertoires in COVID-19 (TCRdb year 2020). In terms of the full investigation: Samples covering the acute and convalescent phases of COVID-19 were provided by collaborators in the United States, Italy and Spain. The prospective study material was composed of cDNA or gDNA derived from T cells, B-cell-depleted T cells, or PBMCs. The dataset comprised deeply sampled blood TCRbeta repertoires from subjects exposed to, actively infected with, or recovered from COVID-19. A freely available public database, intended as a resource for researchers studying the immune response to SARS-CoV-2, is where the repertoires were released. Samples came from the ongoing ImmuneRACE study (first 160 participants) plus 1,254 subjects from 6 global collaborators. The sample metadata nearly always contained a de-identified subject ID, COVID-19 status, age in years and sex. Where available, HLA class I and class II types were taken from metadata supplied by the sample provider and were not determined by assay-based typing. Here is what the overall study found, with its caveats: How much clinical and demographic metadata was included differed by source and by participant, and the metadata was provided uncurated.

This clone was detected once. Its antigen target is currently unknown. Base qualities are not at hand, and no much larger clone is one base apart. At one collaborating source in Seattle, patients were enrolled during active infection and were followed longitudinally through the course of disease. Whole blood was collected in K2EDTA tubes by collaborating institutions according to the institutions' own protocols. Collaborator samples were shipped for TCRbeta analysis as frozen whole blood, isolated PBMCs, or DNA extracted from either sample type. Cut back by 0 bases and 4 bases, the V and J ends lie 15 bases apart. The germline V gene gives CDR1 as MRHNA and CDR2 as SNTAGT. Inclusive of the bounding cysteine and phenylalanine, the CDR3 is 16 residues long. Just the 48-base CDR3 DNA is kept, in frame starting at base 1. The immunoSEQ Assay, a bias-controlled multiplex PCR, was used to amplify TCRbeta CDR3 regions from genomic DNA. The authors' pipeline ran thus. Within the assay, amplification of reference gene primers was used to estimate how many nucleated cells each sample contained. To quantify the absolute abundance of each unique TCRbeta CDR3 rearrangement, sequence reads were collapsed and filtered. For each sample, productive Simpson clonality was calculated as the square root of Simpson's diversity index over productive rearrangements. TCRdb holds this immuneACCESS table with in-frame rearrangements only. Some clones are missing; in checked studies, unresolved V genes explain under half, and the rest has no known cause. From that table come the V and J calls and clone size; the DNA was used to work out D and trimming. The table for this sample lists about 70,000 clones; approximately 80% of them were counted only once. Of the sample, 6.5% to 7.5% is held by the ten largest clones.

The V gene is TRBV6-4 and the J gene is TRBJ1-2, and perhaps TRBD1 as D gene, on 6 matching bases. The source is a man aged 25 to 40 with COVID-19, enrolled during active disease. The sample consisted of peripheral blood. The CDR3 sequence is CASSDSYGGPTYGYTF. The sequenced DNA is TGTGCCAGCAGTGACTCTTATGGGGGCCCGACCTATGGCTACACCTTC.